The 14 T cell receptor beta chains below all came from one sample that was sequenced in a study of blood T cell repertoires in COVID-19. The protocol was immunoSEQ multiplex PCR, while the TCRdb copy is restricted to in-frame clones and leaves out a portion. Of 130,000 to 150,000 clones detected, 88% appear once; the ten largest clones hold 1.5% to 2%. Sequencing was done on a sample of peripheral blood. The receptors stem from a woman aged 45-65 years with acute or convalescent COVID-19.

The chain links TRBV15 to TRBJ1-2; 7 nucleotides match TRBD1. V gave up 0 bases and J gave up 3 bases; unmatched junction bases: 4. Germline V gene data show CDR1 as LNHNV and CDR2 as YYDKDF (reference sequence). This CDR3 contains 15 residues. The CDR3 sequence: CATSRETTGDYGYTF. CDR3 DNA sequence: TGTGCCACCAGCAGAGAAACAACAGGGGACTATGGCTACACCTTC.

The chain combines TRBV30 with TRBJ2-2; D is possibly TRBD1 (5 bases). The CDR3 consists of 13 residues. V was clipped by 4 bases and J by 4 bases, with 10 bases between them. In germline, CDR1 is GTSNPN, CDR2 SVGIG (reference sequence). The CDR3 bases are TGTGCCTGGACCAGGGTCCGCACCGGGGAGCTGTTTTTT. It is translated as CAWTRVRTGELFF. Full variable domain (rest looked up from reference TRBV30 and TRBJ2-2): SQTIHQWPATLVQPVGSPLSLECTVEGTSNPNLYWYRQAAGRGLQLLFYSVGIGQISSEVPQNLSASRPQDRQFILSSKKLLLSDSGFYLCAWTRVRTGELFFGEGSRLTVL.

The rearrangement links TRBV7-3 to TRBJ1-1; 7 nucleotides agree with TRBD1. CDR1 is SGHTA, CDR2 FQGTGA, per germline. The J segment lost 4 bases and the V segment lost 1 base, leaving 3 bases of the junction unmatched. The CDR3 loop spans 14 amino acids. The CDR3 nucleotides are TGTGCCAGCAGCTTAAGGCAGGGGGGCACTGAAGCTTTCTTT. Its protein product is CASSLRQGGTEAFF.

Notes on this clone: The same CDR3 can be traced to other DNA sequences in this sample. The rearrangement links TRBV28 to TRBJ2-7, with 11 positions matching TRBD1. Trimming at V came to 4 bases and at J to 3 bases, leaving 2 bases not matched to a gene. The length of the CDR3 is 14 residues. Germline V CDR1 and CDR2: MDHEN, SYDVKM. The CDR3 DNA reads TGTGCCAGCAGTTCGGGACAGGGGGTCTACGAGCAGTACTTC. This sequence encodes CASSSGQGVYEQYF.

V gene TRBV27 combines with J gene TRBJ2-7; TRBD2 matches 12 bases. Trimming removed 6 bases from V and 4 bases from J; junction bases left unmatched: 7. The CDR3 loop spans 15 amino acids. Germline values: CDR1 MNHEY, CDR2 SMNVEV (reference sequence). The CDR3 bases are TGTGCCAGCAGCCTGACTAGCGGGGGCCCTTACGAGCAGTACTTC. Its protein product is CASSLTSGGPYEQYF.

The rearrangement links TRBV7-2 to TRBJ1-1; 8 nucleotides line up with TRBD1. CDR3 length: 13 residues. The germline gives CDR1 SGHTA, CDR2 FQGNSA. The ends lost 5 bases at V and 8 bases at J; junction bases unmatched: 7. Written as DNA, the CDR3 is TGTGCCAGCAGCAAGGACAGGGTTCGGGAAGCTTTCTTT. This encodes CASSKDRVREAFF. The entire variable domain, with the rest obtained from reference TRBV7-2 and TRBJ1-1, is as follows: GAGVSQSPSNKVTEKGKDVELRCDPISGHTALYWYRQSLGQGLEFLIYFQGNSAPDKSGLPSDRFSAERTGGSVSTLTIQRTQQEDSAVYLCASSKDRVREAFFGQGTRLTVV.

This chain joins TRBV6-5 and TRBJ2-5; 11 bases fit TRBD1. Trimming at V came to 5 bases and at J to 6 bases, leaving 5 bases not matched to a gene. The CDR3 has 14 amino acids. CDR1 and CDR2 from the germline V gene are MNHEY and SVGAGI. The CDR3 region is CASSPGTGGQTQYF. The DNA for the CDR3 is TGTGCCAGCAGTCCCGGGACAGGGGGGCAGACCCAGTACTTC.

V is TRBV7-3 and J is TRBJ2-7; D gene ambiguous. Trimming stripped 5 bases from V and 0 bases from J, with 8 bases between. Germline assignment: CDR1 SGHTA and CDR2 FQGTGA. The CDR3 consists of 13 residues. This CDR3 is CASSPPGSYEQYF. DNA of the CDR3: TGTGCCAGCAGCCCCCCCGGCTCCTACGAGCAGTACTTC.

The chain recombines TRBV28 with TRBJ1-5, with D possibly TRBD1 on 5 matching bases. The germline V gene has CDR1 MDHEN and CDR2 SYDVKM. Trimming cost V 10 bases and J 4 bases, with 17 bases left between them. The CDR3 totals 14 residues. The CDR3 coding sequence is TGTGCCACCCGACAAGCCGGGGGTAATCAGCCCCAGCATTTT. This sequence encodes CATRQAGGNQPQHF.

This chain connects TRBV15 to TRBJ1-1, with TRBD1 identical over 7 bases. The J segment lost 0 bases and the V segment lost 0 bases, leaving 4 bases of the junction unmatched. This CDR3 is built from 16 residues. Germline V CDR1 and CDR2: LNHNV, YYDKDF (reference sequence). The CDR3 loop reads CATSRDGTALNTEAFF. The CDR3 DNA follows: TGTGCCACCAGCAGAGATGGGACAGCATTGAACACTGAAGCTTTCTTT.

V gene TRBV6-6 combines with J gene TRBJ2-7, with 11 nucleotides matching TRBD2. The CDR3 consists of 14 residues. The ends lost 7 bases at V and 1 base at J; junction bases unmatched: 3. Germline lookup yields CDR1 MNHNY and CDR2 SVGAGI (reference sequence). The CDR3 is CASKLAGESYEQYF. The CDR3 DNA follows: TGTGCCAGCAAACTAGCGGGGGAGTCCTACGAGCAGTACTTC.

The V and J genes are TRBV3-1 (or the pseudogene TRBV3-2) and TRBJ2-1, with TRBD2 matching 12 bases. Per the germline V gene, CDR1 is LGHDT and CDR2 is YNNKEL (reference sequence). Losses at the gene ends were 4 bases for V and 5 bases for J; bases not matched to a gene: 12. This CDR3 contains 18 residues. CDR3: CASSPSSLLAGGHNEQFF. DNA of the CDR3: TGTGCCAGCAGCCCGTCCTCCCTACTAGCGGGGGGTCACAATGAGCAGTTCTTC.

The chain is built from TRBV2 and TRBJ1-4; TRBD1 matches at 8 bases. The CDR3 is 14 residues long. V gave up 6 bases and J gave up 7 bases; unmatched junction bases: 7. Germline CDR1 is SNHLY and CDR2 is FYNNEI. The CDR3 bases are TGTGCCAGCAGCGTACAGGGGGTGGGTGAAAAACTGTTTTTT. This gives the protein CASSVQGVGEKLFF.

The rearrangement links TRBV4-1 to TRBJ2-7, with 8 bases matching TRBD2. The CDR3 covers 14 residues. Germline-derived CDR1 and CDR2 are MGHRA and YSYEKL. V lost 7 bases and J lost 0; bases outside the gene matches: 5. The DNA of the CDR3 is TGCGCCAGCAAGCCGGGACTAGGCTCCTACGAGCAGTACTTC. Translating it yields CASKPGLGSYEQYF.